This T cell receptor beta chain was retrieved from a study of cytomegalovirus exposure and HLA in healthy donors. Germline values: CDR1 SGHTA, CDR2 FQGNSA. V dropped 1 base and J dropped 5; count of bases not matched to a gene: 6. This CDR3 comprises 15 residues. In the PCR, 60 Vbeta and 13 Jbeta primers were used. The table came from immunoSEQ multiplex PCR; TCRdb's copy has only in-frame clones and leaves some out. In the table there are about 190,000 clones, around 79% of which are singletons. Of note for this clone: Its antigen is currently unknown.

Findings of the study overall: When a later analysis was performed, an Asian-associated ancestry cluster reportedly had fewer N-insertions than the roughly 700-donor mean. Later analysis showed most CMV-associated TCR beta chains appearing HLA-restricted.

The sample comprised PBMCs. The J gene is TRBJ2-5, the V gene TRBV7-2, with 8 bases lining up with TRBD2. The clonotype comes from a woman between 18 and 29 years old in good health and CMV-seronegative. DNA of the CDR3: TGTGCCAGCAGCTTAGTCGGGGGGGGCTGGGAGACCCAGTACTTC. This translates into CASSLVGGGWETQYF.